The clone carrying this TCR beta chain was found many times. Antigen unknown. This entry is derived from a study of T cells in Graves' hyperthyroidism and ophthalmopathy. General observations from the study: Stable hyperthyroidism was separated from ophthalmopathy by a model based on 13 V-J features.

Germline V CDR1 and CDR2: ENHRY, SYGVKD. Trimming took 0 bases from V and 3 from J, leaving 6 bases between them. The CDR3 runs 13 residues. The source material, RNA transcripts, was used to amplify TCR beta CDR3 regions. The HTBI primer set drove a first-round RT-PCR of the TCR CDR3. Using its own MiXCR run on the multiplex PCR reads, TCRdb lists one record per CDR3 protein. The sample shows more than 550,000 distinct CDR3 sequences, around 16% of them seen only once. The chain uses TRBV10-3 and TRBJ2-7; D not resolved. The clonotype originates from a man aged 45 to 65 with Graves' hyperthyroidism. Sequences were obtained from blood. CDR3 loop: CAISESLNYEQYF. Here the CDR3 DNA reads TGTGCCATCAGTGAGTCGTTAAACTACGAGCAGTACTTC.